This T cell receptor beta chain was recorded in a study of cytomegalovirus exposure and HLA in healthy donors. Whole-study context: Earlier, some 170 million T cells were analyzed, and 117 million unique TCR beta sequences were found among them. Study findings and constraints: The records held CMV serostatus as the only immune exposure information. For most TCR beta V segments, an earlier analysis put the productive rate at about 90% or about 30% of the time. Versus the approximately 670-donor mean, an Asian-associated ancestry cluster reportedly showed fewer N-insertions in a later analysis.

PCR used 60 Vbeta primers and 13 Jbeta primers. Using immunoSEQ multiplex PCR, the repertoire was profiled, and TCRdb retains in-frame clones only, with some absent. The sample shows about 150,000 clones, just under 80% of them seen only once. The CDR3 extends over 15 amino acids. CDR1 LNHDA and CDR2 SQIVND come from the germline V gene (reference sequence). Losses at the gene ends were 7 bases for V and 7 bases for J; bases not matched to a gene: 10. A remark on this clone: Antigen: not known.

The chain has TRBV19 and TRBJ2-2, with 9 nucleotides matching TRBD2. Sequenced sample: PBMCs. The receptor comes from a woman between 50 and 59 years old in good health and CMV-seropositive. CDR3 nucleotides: TGTGCCAGTACCCCGTTTAGCGGGGGTATCGGGGAGCTGTTTTTT. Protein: CASTPFSGGIGELFF.